A selection of T cell receptor beta chains follows, all from one sample in a study of chemoradiotherapy in HPV16-positive cancers. Repertoires were generated with immunoSEQ multiplex PCR, while TCRdb's copy carries only in-frame clones and drops some. The sample holds roughly 40,000 clones, approximately 73% seen once. The sample here was blood, taken from a patient who underwent chemoradiotherapy. The receptors shown here come from a human donor with HPV-associated anogenital cancer. Both conserved end residues are part of each CDR3. A D gene is named only where the DNA matches it firmly. Clone sizes are given selectively: once, few, many, or a class where the clone is expanded.

clone_size	j_call	v_call	d_call	cdr3_aa	cdr3_nt
.	TRBJ2-7	TRBV10-3	.	CAIAEYSYEQYF	TGTGCCATCGCAGAGTACTCCTACGAGCAGTACTTC
.	TRBJ1-4	TRBV7-2	.	CASSFIPRAGRGEKLFF	TGTGCCAGCAGCTTCATCCCCCGGGCCGGGCGGGGTGAAAAACTGTTTTTT
.	TRBJ2-1	TRBV6-6	.	CASSSHQGYNEQFF	TGTGCCAGCAGTTCTCATCAAGGTTACAATGAGCAGTTCTTC
.	TRBJ1-3	TRBV18	TRBD1	CASSPRRQGAGNTIYF	TGTGCCAGCTCACCACGAAGACAGGGGGCTGGAAACACCATATATTTT
.	TRBJ2-2	TRBV7-2	.	CASSRPLGGRYTGELFF	TGTGCCAGCAGCCGTCCTCTCGGGGGGCGGTACACCGGGGAGCTGTTTTTT
.	TRBJ2-5	TRBV6-1	TRBD2	CASSEMSGGQTQYF	TGTGCCAGCAGTGAAATGAGCGGGGGGCAGACCCAGTACTTC
once	TRBJ2-3	TRBV5-8	.	CASSSQGVSTDTQYF	TGTGCCAGCAGCTCCCAGGGAGTGAGCACAGATACGCAGTATTTT
.	TRBJ1-4	TRBV5-1	TRBD1	CASSLGDRPNEKLFF	TGCGCCAGCAGCCTGGGGGACAGACCTAATGAAAAACTGTTTTTT
.	TRBJ1-4	TRBV6-5	.	CASSRTDEKLFF	TGTGCCAGCAGTCGGACTGATGAAAAACTGTTTTTT
.	TRBJ2-3	TRBV7-8	.	CASSLARSATDTQYF	TGTGCCAGCAGCTTAGCTCGCTCTGCCACAGATACGCAGTATTTT
.	TRBJ1-1	TRBV7-9	.	CASSLGGAYTEAFF	TGTGCCAGCAGTCTAGGGGGAGCGTACACTGAAGCTTTCTTT
.	TRBJ1-1	TRBV11-3	.	CASSLKGTEAFF	TGTGCCAGCAGCTTAAAGGGCACTGAAGCTTTCTTT
.	TRBJ2-1	TRBV7-2	.	CASSLGQGIGEQFF	TGTGCCAGCAGCTTAGGCCAGGGTATAGGGGAGCAGTTCTTC
.	TRBJ2-1	TRBV7-9	.	CASSLVRAEQFF	TGTGCCAGCAGCTTAGTTCGGGCTGAGCAGTTCTTC
.	TRBJ1-2	TRBV2	.	CASSANQNNGYTF	TGTGCCAGCAGTGCGAACCAGAATAATGGCTACACCTTC
few	TRBJ2-7	TRBV5-4	.	CASHPGHGTYEQYF	TGTGCCAGTCATCCGGGACACGGAACCTACGAGCAGTACTTC
.	TRBJ2-6	TRBV18	.	CASSRSVLGGISGANVLTF	TGTGCCAGCTCACGCTCAGTCCTCGGGGGAATCTCTGGGGCCAACGTCCTGACTTTC
few	TRBJ1-2	TRBV25-1	.	CASSAGAVYGYTF	TGTGCCAGCAGTGCAGGGGCTGTCTATGGCTACACCTTC
.	TRBJ2-3	TRBV9	.	CASSVAGRANADTQYF	TGTGCCAGCAGCGTAGCTGGCAGGGCAAATGCAGATACGCAGTATTTT
.	TRBJ2-7	TRBV5-1	TRBD2	CASSLAKVGSGGADEQYF	TGCGCCAGCAGCTTGGCCAAAGTGGGAAGCGGGGGGGCCGACGAGCAGTACTTC
.	TRBJ1-2	TRBV27	TRBD1	CASSFGAGTAYGYTF	TGTGCCAGCAGTTTCGGAGCTGGGACAGCCTATGGCTACACCTTC
.	TRBJ1-5	TRBV7-9	.	CASAGFMSNQPQHF	TGTGCCAGCGCGGGTTTTATGAGCAATCAGCCCCAGCATTTT
.	TRBJ1-1	TRBV7-3	.	CASSPSVNTEAFF	TGTGCCAGCAGCCCATCAGTGAACACTGAAGCTTTCTTT
.	TRBJ1-2	TRBV7-9	.	CASSFGQFEGRYGYTF	TGTGCCAGCAGCTTCGGACAGTTCGAAGGGCGATACGGCTACACCTTC
once	TRBJ2-1	TRBV18	TRBD1	CASSWGQGAYNEQFF	TGTGCCAGCTCGTGGGGACAGGGGGCCTACAATGAGCAGTTCTTC
.	TRBJ2-6	TRBV19	.	CASSFRVPGANVLTF	TGTGCCAGTAGTTTCAGGGTTCCTGGGGCCAACGTCCTGACTTTC
.	TRBJ1-4	TRBV25-1	.	CASSESRRTNEKLFF	TGTGCCAGCAGTGAATCCCGCAGGACTAATGAAAAACTGTTTTTT
.	TRBJ2-5	TRBV11-2	TRBD1	CASSPTGGASETQYF	TGTGCCAGCAGCCCCACAGGGGGCGCATCGGAGACCCAGTACTTC
.	TRBJ2-3	TRBV6-5	.	CASSPPGPAGDTQYF	TGTGCCAGCAGTCCCCCCGGGCCCGCCGGAGATACGCAGTATTTT
.	TRBJ2-3	TRBV2	.	CASNGPAGTSSTDTQYF	TGTGCCAGCAACGGGCCTGCGGGGACCTCTAGCACAGATACGCAGTATTTT
.	TRBJ2-7	TRBV5-1	.	CASSPSPGPDYEQYF	TGCGCCAGCAGCCCATCCCCGGGACCTGACTACGAGCAGTACTTC
.	TRBJ1-6	TRBV7-9	.	CASSFGQINSPLHF	TGTGCCAGCAGCTTTGGTCAGATCAATTCACCCCTCCACTTT
.	TRBJ2-5	TRBV18	.	CASSEAYQETQYF	TGTGCCAGCTCAGAGGCGTACCAAGAGACCCAGTACTTC
few	TRBJ2-7	TRBV2	.	CASSGMGDYEQYF	TGTGCCAGCAGTGGTATGGGGGACTACGAGCAGTACTTC
.	TRBJ1-5	TRBV5-8	.	CASSFTNQPQHF	TGTGCCAGCAGCTTTACTAATCAGCCCCAGCATTTT
.	TRBJ1-1	TRBV19	.	CASSVGPRGRVNTEAFF	TGTGCCAGTAGTGTCGGCCCTCGGGGCAGGGTGAACACTGAAGCTTTCTTT
.	TRBJ1-5	TRBV7-9	TRBD1	CASSLAGGVSQPQHF	TGTGCCAGCAGCTTGGCAGGGGGGGTTAGTCAGCCCCAGCATTTT
once	TRBJ2-3	TRBV5-1	.	CASSLEVDTQYF	TGCGCCAGCAGCTTGGAGGTTGATACGCAGTATTTT
.	TRBJ1-6	TRBV19	.	CASTTRQVGSPLHF	TGTGCCAGTACCACGAGACAGGTGGGTTCACCCCTCCACTTT